The rows below give T cell receptor beta chains drawn from one sample of a study of blood T cell repertoires in COVID-19. The table came from immunoSEQ multiplex PCR; TCRdb's copy has only in-frame clones and leaves some out. The sample lists roughly 280,000 clones, more than 80% occurring once. Sequenced input: PBMCs or T cells enriched from blood (not recorded which). Receptors originate from a woman in her 30s with acute COVID-19. Both conserved end residues are trimmed from each CDR3. The order of the fields is J gene, V gene, CDR3 protein.

TRBJ2-7 | TRBV25-1 | ASSDEGGLYEQY
TRBJ2-7 | TRBV7-2 | ASSSRGLYEQY
TRBJ1-2 | TRBV6-2/TRBV6-3 | ASSYRQDYGYT
TRBJ2-6 | TRBV28 | ASSSRLAVVSGANVLT
TRBJ1-6 | TRBV5-1 | ASSTAGTDNSPLH
TRBJ2-2 | TRBV18 | ASSPLRAGGTGELF
TRBJ2-7 | TRBV15 | ATSRASGPSSYEQY
TRBJ1-2 | TRBV6-5 | ASIPAGAGKGGYT
TRBJ2-1 | TRBV6-5 | ASSYGWAGAHEQF
TRBJ1-5 | TRBV6-5 | ATGTGGNQPQH
TRBJ2-5 | TRBV5-1 | ASSLIPTGQETQY
TRBJ2-7 | TRBV3-1/TRBV3-2 | ASSQWTSGINSYEQY
TRBJ2-1 | TRBV7-3 | ASSPDSGTIREQF
TRBJ1-6 | TRBV4-1 | ASSSPWRQNSPLH
TRBJ1-5 | TRBV19 | ASSPSTGLQPQH
TRBJ2-7 | TRBV27 | ASSRKGLAYTYEQY
TRBJ2-3 | TRBV10-3 | AISEDRTSDSTDTQY
TRBJ2-3 | TRBV15 | ATSRDGATDTQY
TRBJ1-1 | TRBV3-1/TRBV3-2 | ASSQEGTGVNTEAF
TRBJ2-1 | TRBV7-8 | ASILQGTGAGNEQF
TRBJ1-1 | TRBV19 | ASSMGVLNTEAF
TRBJ2-3 | TRBV4-3 | ASSQDSSTDTQY
TRBJ2-3 | TRBV3-1/TRBV3-2 | ASSREGGDTQY
TRBJ2-3 | TRBV20-1 | SASRREEVPDTQY
TRBJ1-6 | TRBV19 | ASRGQHGNNSPLH
TRBJ2-1 | TRBV24-1 | ATSDAEGANNEQF
TRBJ2-7 | TRBV12-3/TRBV12-4 | ASTQGGVYEQY
TRBJ1-3 | TRBV28 | ASRQGNENTIY
TRBJ1-4 | TRBV9 | ASSGSLDSEKLF
TRBJ2-2 | TRBV19 | ASSKLAVANTGELF
TRBJ1-4 | TRBV28 | ASSYLRFNEKLF
TRBJ1-6 | TRBV30 | AWSVQGRRTYNSPLH